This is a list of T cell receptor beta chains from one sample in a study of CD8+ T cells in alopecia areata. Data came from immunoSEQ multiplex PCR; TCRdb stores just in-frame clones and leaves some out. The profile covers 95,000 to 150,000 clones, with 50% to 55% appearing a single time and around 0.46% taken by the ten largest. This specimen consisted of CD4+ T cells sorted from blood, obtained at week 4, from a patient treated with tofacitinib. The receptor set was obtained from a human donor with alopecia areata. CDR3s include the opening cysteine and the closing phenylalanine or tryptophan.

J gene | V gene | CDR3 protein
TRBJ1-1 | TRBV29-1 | CSVDVQGVGTEAFF
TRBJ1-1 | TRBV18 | CASSPLTGADTEAFF
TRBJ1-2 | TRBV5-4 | CASSSGLGGSGGYGYTF
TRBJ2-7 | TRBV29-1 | CSARQGATYEQYF
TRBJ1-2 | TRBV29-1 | CSSQTAGTNGYTF
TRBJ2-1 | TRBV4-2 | CASSLPKGGMGNEQFF
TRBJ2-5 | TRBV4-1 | CASSQVTGYLMGETQYF
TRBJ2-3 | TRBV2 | CASSERIVAGGPSDTQYF
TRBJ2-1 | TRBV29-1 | CSVASGVGYNEQFF
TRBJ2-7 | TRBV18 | CASSPTHEQYF
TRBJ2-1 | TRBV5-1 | CASRETNNEQFF
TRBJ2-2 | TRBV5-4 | CASSWGLAGEPGELFF
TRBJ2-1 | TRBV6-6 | CASYGGGTGGANEQFF
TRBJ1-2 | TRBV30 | CAWNSDSQGYYGYTF
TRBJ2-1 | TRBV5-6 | CASSYVDEQFF
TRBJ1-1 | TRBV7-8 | CASSLGANTEAFF
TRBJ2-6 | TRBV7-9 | CASSLTGANVLTF
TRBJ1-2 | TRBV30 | CAWSVTGYGYTF
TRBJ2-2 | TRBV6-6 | CAIALKTGELFF
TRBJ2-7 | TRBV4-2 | CASSQDRDSAYEQYF
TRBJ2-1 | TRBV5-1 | CASSLGTGSYNEQFF
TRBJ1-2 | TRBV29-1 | CSVEIRQGYTF
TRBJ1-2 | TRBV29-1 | CSVEKTGGAVGYTF
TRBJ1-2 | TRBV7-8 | CASSTGTGGGYTF
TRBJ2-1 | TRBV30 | CAWAYNYPYNEQFF
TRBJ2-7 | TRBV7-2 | CASKPGQGSYEQYF
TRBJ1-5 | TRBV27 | CASSKQSHSNQPQHF
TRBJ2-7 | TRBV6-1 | CASVGGSSYEQYF
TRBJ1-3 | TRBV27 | CASSRTGAGNTIYF
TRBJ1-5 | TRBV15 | CATSREVGKREPQHF
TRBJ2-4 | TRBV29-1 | CSVTGRLAKNIQYF
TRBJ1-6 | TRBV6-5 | CASSPGRGNSPLHF
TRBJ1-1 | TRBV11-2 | CASSLSGDVNTEAFF
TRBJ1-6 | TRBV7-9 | CASSLQGGNSPLHF
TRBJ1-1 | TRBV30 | CAWRPYRDRDTEAFF
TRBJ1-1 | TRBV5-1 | CASSLGGNTEAFF
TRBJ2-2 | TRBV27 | CASSLVRQTNTGELFF
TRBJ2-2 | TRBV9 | CASSVLLYTGELFF
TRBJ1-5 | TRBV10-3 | CAISESTQADNQPQHF
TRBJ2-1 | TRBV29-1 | CSVEASSYNEQFF
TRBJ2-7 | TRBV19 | CASRDRTYEQYF
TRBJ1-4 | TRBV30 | CAWNRGRDEKLFF
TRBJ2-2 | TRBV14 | CASSRDLYTGELFF
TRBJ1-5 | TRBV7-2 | CASSSTGSDQPQHF
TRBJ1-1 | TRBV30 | CACGQGAEAFF
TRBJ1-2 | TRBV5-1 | CASSYSASYGYTF